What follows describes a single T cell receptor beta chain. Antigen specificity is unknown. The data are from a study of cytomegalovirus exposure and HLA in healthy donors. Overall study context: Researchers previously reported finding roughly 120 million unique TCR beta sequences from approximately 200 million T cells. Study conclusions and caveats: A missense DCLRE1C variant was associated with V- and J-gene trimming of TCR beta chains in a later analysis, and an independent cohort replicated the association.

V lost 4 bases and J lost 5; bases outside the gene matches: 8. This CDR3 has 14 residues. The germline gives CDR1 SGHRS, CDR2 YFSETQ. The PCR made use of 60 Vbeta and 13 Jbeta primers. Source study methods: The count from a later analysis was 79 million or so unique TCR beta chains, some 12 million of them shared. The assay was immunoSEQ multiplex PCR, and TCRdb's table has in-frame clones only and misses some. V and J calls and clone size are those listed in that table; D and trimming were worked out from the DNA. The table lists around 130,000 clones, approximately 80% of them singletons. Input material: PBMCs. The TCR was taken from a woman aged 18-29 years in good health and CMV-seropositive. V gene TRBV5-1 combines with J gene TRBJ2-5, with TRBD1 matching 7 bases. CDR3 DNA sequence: TGCGCCAGCAGCCCCCGACAGGGTGGCGAGACCCAGTACTTC. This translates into CASSPRQGGETQYF.